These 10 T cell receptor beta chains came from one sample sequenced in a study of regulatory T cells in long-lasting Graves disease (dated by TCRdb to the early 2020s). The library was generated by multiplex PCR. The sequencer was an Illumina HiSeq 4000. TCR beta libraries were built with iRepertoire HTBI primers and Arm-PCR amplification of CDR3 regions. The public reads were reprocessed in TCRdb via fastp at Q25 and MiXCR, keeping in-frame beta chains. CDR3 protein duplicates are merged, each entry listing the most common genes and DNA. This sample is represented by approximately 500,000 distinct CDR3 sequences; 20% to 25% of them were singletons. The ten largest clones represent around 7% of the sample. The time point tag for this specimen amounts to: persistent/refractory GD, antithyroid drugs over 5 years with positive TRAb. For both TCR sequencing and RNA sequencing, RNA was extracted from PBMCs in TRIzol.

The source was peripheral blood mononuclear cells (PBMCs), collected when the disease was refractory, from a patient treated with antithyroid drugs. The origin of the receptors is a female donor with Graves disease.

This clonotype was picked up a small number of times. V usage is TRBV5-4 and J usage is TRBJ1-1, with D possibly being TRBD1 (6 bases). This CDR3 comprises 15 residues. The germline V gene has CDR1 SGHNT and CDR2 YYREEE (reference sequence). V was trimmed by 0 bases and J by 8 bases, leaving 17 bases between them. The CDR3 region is CASSLGRGGVWEAFF. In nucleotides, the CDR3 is TGTGCCAGCAGCTTGGGCAGGGGTGGGGTTTGGGAAGCTTTCTTT.

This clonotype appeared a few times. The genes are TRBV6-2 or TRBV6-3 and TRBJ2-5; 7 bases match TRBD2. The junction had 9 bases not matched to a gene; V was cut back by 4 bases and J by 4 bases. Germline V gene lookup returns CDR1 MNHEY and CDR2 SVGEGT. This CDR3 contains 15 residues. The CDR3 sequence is CASSSWGGPGETQYF. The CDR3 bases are TGTGCCAGCAGTTCCTGGGGAGGGCCGGGAGAGACCCAGTACTTC.

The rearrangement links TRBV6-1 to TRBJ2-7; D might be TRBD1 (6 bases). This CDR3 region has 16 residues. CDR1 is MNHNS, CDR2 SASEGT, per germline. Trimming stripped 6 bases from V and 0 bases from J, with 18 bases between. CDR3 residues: CASSGQIGDPSYEQYF. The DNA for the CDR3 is TGTGCCAGCAGCGGACAGATTGGAGATCCCTCCTACGAGCAGTACTTC.

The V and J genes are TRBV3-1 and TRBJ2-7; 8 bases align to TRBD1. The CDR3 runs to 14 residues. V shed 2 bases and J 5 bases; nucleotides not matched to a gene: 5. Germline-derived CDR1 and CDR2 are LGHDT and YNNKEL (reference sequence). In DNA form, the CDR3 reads TGTGCCAGCAGCCAAACGCAGGGGGCCCACGAGCAGTACTTC. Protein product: CASSQTQGAHEQYF.

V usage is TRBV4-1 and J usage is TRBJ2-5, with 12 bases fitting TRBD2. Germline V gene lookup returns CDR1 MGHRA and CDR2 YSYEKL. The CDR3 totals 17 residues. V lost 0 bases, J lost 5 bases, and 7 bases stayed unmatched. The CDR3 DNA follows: TGCGCCAGCAGCCAAGATGCTCTAGCGGGGGGGCAGGAGACCCAGTACTTC. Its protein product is CASSQDALAGGQETQYF.

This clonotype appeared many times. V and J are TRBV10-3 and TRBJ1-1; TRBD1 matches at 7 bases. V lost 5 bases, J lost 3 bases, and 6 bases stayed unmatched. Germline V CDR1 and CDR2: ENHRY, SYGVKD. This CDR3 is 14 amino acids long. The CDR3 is CAISPRQGYTEAFF. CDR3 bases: TGTGCCATCAGTCCAAGACAGGGTTACACTGAAGCTTTCTTT.

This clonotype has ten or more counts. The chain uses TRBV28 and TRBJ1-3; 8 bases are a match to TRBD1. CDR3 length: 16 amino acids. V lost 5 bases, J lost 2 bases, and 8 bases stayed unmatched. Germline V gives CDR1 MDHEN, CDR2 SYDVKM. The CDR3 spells CASSPIGQGAGNTIYF. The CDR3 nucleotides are TGTGCCAGCAGTCCCATCGGACAGGGCGCTGGAAACACCATATATTTT.

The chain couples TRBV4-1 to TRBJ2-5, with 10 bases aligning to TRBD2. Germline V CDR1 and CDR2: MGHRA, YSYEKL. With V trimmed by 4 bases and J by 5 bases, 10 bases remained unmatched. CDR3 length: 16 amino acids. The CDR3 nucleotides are TGCGCCAGCAGCCTGAGGCTAGCGGGAGAGGCGGAGACCCAGTACTTC. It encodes CASSLRLAGEAETQYF.

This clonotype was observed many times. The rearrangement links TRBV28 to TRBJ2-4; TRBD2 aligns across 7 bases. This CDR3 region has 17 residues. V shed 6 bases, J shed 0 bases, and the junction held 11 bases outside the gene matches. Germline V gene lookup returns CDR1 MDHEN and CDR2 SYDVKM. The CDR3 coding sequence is TGTGCCAGCAGCCCCTGGGGTGGGGGGGTAGCCAAAAACATTCAGTACTTC. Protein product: CASSPWGGGVAKNIQYF.

CDR3 sequence reads: CASSTETYPQHF. The DNA of the CDR3 is TGTGCCAGTAGTACGGAGACTTATCCCCAGCATTTT. The rearrangement uses TRBV19 and TRBJ1-5; D unclear. Trimming stripped 4 bases from V and 10 bases from J, with 11 bases between. CDR3 size: 12 residues. From germline, CDR1 is LNHDA and CDR2 SQIVND (reference sequence).